This TCR beta chain came from a study of OX40 agonist ivuxolimab in advanced cancers. Whole-study context: Patients were about 83% male with ages roughly 20 to 90, mean 60.

Produced via immunoSEQ multiplex PCR; TCRdb's table is partial and in-frame only. The sample records tens of thousands of clones, about 85% being singletons. Study-wide points: Mean expanded clone counts were higher in CD8+ than CD4+ T cells. Low normalized T-cell clonal expansion also characterized some of the nonresponders.

Comment on this clone: Antigen unknown.

This receptor was obtained from an adult with an advanced solid tumor such as melanoma, head and neck, liver or kidney cancer. Material: CD4+ or CD8+ T cells sorted from blood, obtained in a trial of the OX40 agonist ivuxolimab.

In DNA, the CDR3 is TGTGCCAGCAGCCCGGGACAGGGGGGTGAGCAGTTCTTC. Protein sequence: CASSPGQGGEQFF. The genes are TRBV7-9 and TRBJ2-1, with 11 bases fitting TRBD1. Trimming removed 5 bases from V and 9 bases from J; junction bases left unmatched: 3. This CDR3 region has 13 residues. Germline V CDR1 and CDR2: SEHNR, FQNEAQ (reference sequence).